Presented here are 22 T cell receptor beta chains from one specimen sequenced in a study of T cell responses to AZD1222 COVID-19 vaccine. Some clones are missing from TCRdb's copy, which holds only in-frame ones; the method was immunoSEQ multiplex PCR. The table has 110,000 or so clones, roughly 88% seen once; the top ten hold under 20%. This specimen consisted of peripheral blood, obtained on day 0 of AZD1222 vaccination. The receptors derive from an adult in good health.

This chain connects TRBV7-3 to TRBJ2-1; 10 bases are shared with TRBD2. V gave up 0 bases and J gave up 9 bases; unmatched junction bases: 8. Per germline, CDR1 SGHTA and CDR2 FQGTGA. The CDR3 is 16 amino acids. The CDR3, as DNA: TGTGCCAGCAGCTTAACGGGATCTAGCGGGAGAGGTGAGCAGTTCTTC. This encodes CASSLTGSSGRGEQFF.

The rearrangement links TRBV11-3 to TRBJ2-2, with 7 bases that match TRBD1. The length of the CDR3 is 15 residues. Germline CDR1 reads SGHNT; CDR2 reads YENEEA. With V trimmed by 5 bases and J by 7 bases, 10 bases remained unmatched. As DNA, the CDR3 is TGTGCCAGCAGCCCCGACGACAGGGTGGGCGGGGAGCTGTTTTTT. Translation: CASSPDDRVGGELFF.

This chain links TRBV19 with TRBJ1-6; D gene ambiguous. V dropped 5 bases and J dropped 10 bases, with 15 bases sitting between them. The germline CDR1 and CDR2 sequences are LNHDA and SQIVND (reference sequence). This CDR3 spans 14 amino acids. The CDR3 loop reads CASSLWHLRSPLHF. DNA for the CDR3: TGTGCCAGTAGTCTCTGGCACCTTAGGTCACCCCTCCACTTT.

The J gene is TRBJ2-3, the V gene TRBV5-1; D call uncertain. Looked up from germline, CDR1 is SGHRS and CDR2 is YFSETQ. V lost 4 bases and J 5 bases, leaving 14 bases between the germline ends. The CDR3 sequence is 14 residues long. The CDR3 spells CASSEERPEDTQYF. CDR3 bases: TGCGCCAGCAGCGAGGAACGCCCTGAAGATACGCAGTATTTT.

The chain joins TRBV11-3 to TRBJ2-1; perhaps TRBD2 as D (5 bases). Looked up from germline, CDR1 is SGHNT and CDR2 is YENEEA. Trimming took 5 bases from V and 0 from J, leaving 11 bases between them. The CDR3 is made up of 15 amino acids. CDR3 loop: CASSGGGRSYNEQFF. In nucleotides, the CDR3 is TGTGCCAGCAGCGGCGGCGGGCGCTCCTACAATGAGCAGTTCTTC. The variable domain in full, with the rest retrieved from reference TRBV11-3 and TRBJ2-1, is EAGVVQSPRYKIIEKKQPVAFWCNPISGHNTLYWYLQNLGQGPELLIRYENEEAVDDSQLPKDRFSAERLKGVDSTLKIQPAELGDSAVYLCASSGGGRSYNEQFFGPGTRLTVL.

The CDR3 here is CASSLVGRIYEQYV. Written as DNA, the CDR3 is TGTGCCAGCAGCTTGGTGGGGCGGATTTACGAGCAGTACGTC. The V gene is TRBV11-2, the J gene TRBJ2-7, with a weak D call TRBD1 (5 bases). Trimming stripped 3 bases from V and 4 bases from J, with 13 bases between. The CDR3 extends over 14 amino acids. Germline loops: CDR1 SGHAT, CDR2 FQNNGV.

The V call is TRBV18, the J call TRBJ1-2; TRBD1 matches at 7 bases. The CDR3 totals 16 residues. The V gene's germline CDR1 is KGHSH and CDR2 LQKENI. The V gene end was trimmed by 1 base and the J gene end by 6 bases; junction bases not matched to a gene: 11. CDR3 sequence reads: CASSPLAQTGEDGYTF. CDR3 DNA: TGTGCCAGCTCACCACTCGCTCAAACAGGGGAGGATGGCTACACCTTC.

The CDR3 reads CASSFGTAKNEKLFF. CDR3 DNA: TGTGCCAGCAGCTTCGGGACAGCCAAAAATGAAAAACTGTTTTTT. The chain links TRBV7-9 to TRBJ1-4, with TRBD1 identical over 7 bases. Trimming removed 3 bases from V and 5 bases from J; junction bases left unmatched: 6. This CDR3 is built from 15 residues. Germline-derived CDR1 and CDR2 are SEHNR and FQNEAQ (reference sequence).

The V and J genes are TRBV5-1 and TRBJ2-2; possible D gene TRBD2, 5 bases. This CDR3 region has 15 residues. Deletions cut 0 bases from V and 5 bases from J, with 11 bases between. The V gene's germline CDR1 is SGHRS and CDR2 YFSETQ. The CDR3 region is CASSLGARETGELFF. The DNA for the CDR3 is TGCGCCAGCAGCTTGGGGGCCCGGGAAACCGGGGAGCTGTTTTTT.

The chain uses TRBV18 and TRBJ2-5; no firm D call. Trimming removed 1 base from V and 2 bases from J, with 11 bases in between. The CDR3 is made up of 15 amino acids. Germline V lookup: CDR1 KGHSH, CDR2 LQKENI. The CDR3 DNA reads TGTGCCAGCTCACCACTACTGCGGTCACAAGAGACCCAGTACTTC. It specifies CASSPLLRSQETQYF.

The chain has TRBV30 and TRBJ2-7; D not resolved. Germline lookup yields CDR1 GTSNPN and CDR2 SVGIG (reference sequence). Trimming took off 0 bases at V and 10 bases at J, with 16 bases between the two ends. The CDR3 consists of 13 residues. The CDR3 DNA is TGTGCCTGGAGTGTAGGGAATGTCGTACAACAGTACTTC. It translates to CAWSVGNVVQQYF.

The chain couples TRBV12-5 to TRBJ1-1; TRBD1 is a possible D gene (5 bases). The CDR3 is made up of 16 amino acids. Germline V gene lookup returns CDR1 LGHNT and CDR2 FRNRAP. V lost 6 bases and J 1 base, leaving 18 bases between the germline ends. CDR3 protein: CASGPTTGTANTEAFF. CDR3 nucleotides: TGTGCTAGTGGCCCAACGACCGGGACGGCGAACACTGAAGCTTTCTTT.

The chain joins TRBV18 to TRBJ2-7, with D possibly TRBD1 on 5 matching bases. This CDR3 has 12 residues. CDR1 and CDR2 (germline): KGHSH, LQKENI. V was trimmed by 4 bases and J by 4 bases, leaving 8 bases between them. The CDR3 DNA follows: TGTGCCAGCTCACTAAAGGGGTACGAGCAGTACTTC. Its protein is CASSLKGYEQYF.

J is TRBJ1-4 and V is TRBV19; D is uncertain. Trimming removed 4 bases from V and 7 bases from J, with 13 bases in between. The CDR3 loop spans 14 amino acids. In germline, CDR1 is LNHDA, CDR2 SQIVND (reference sequence). The CDR3 loop reads CASSKDGDFEKLFF. CDR3 bases: TGTGCCAGTAGTAAGGACGGAGACTTTGAAAAACTGTTTTTT.

This clone was seen a single time. The chain couples TRBV14 to TRBJ1-6, with D maybe TRBD1 (5 bases). Germline assignment: CDR1 SGHDN and CDR2 FVKESK. The CDR3 has 16 residues. V was cut by 1 base and J by 7 bases, with 14 bases left in between. For the CDR3, the DNA is TGTGCCAGCAGCCAAGCCGGGGCAGGGAAGAATTCACCCCTCCACTTT. Translating it yields CASSQAGAGKNSPLHF. Variable domain in full (rest from reference TRBV14 and TRBJ1-6): EAGVTQFPSHSVIEKGQTVTLRCDPISGHDNLYWYRRVMGKEIKFLLHFVKESKQDESGMPNNRFLAERTGGTYSTLKVQPAELEDSGVYFCASSQAGAGKNSPLHFGNGTRLTVT.

Only a few counts were recorded for this clone. The chain uses TRBV27 and TRBJ1-2; 9 nucleotides align to TRBD1. The CDR3 is 14 amino acids. Trimming took 8 bases from V and 8 from J; bases not matched to a gene: 12. Germline values: CDR1 MNHEY, CDR2 SMNVEV (reference sequence). DNA of the CDR3: TGTGCCAGCGGGACCGGGACAGGGCTTGGAGGCTACACCTTC. Its translation: CASGTGTGLGGYTF.

V is TRBV5-5 and J is TRBJ1-2, with D possibly TRBD1 on 5 matching bases. V lost 0 bases and J 11 bases, leaving 11 bases between the germline ends. The CDR3 has 12 amino acids. CDR1 is SGHKS, CDR2 YYEKEE, per germline (reference sequence). For the CDR3, the DNA is TGTGCCAGCAGCTTGGGAGGGGCCGGGTACACCTTC. Translation gives CASSLGGAGYTF. The entire variable domain, with the rest obtained from reference TRBV5-5 and TRBJ1-2, is as follows: DAGVTQSPTHLIKTRGQQVTLRCSPISGHKSVSWYQQVLGQGPQFIFQYYEKEERGRGNFPDRFSARQFPNYSSELNVNALLLGDSALYLCASSLGGAGYTFGSGTRLTVV.

V is TRBV19 and J is TRBJ1-5; 12 bases are a match to TRBD1. Germline V gene lookup returns CDR1 LNHDA and CDR2 SQIVND (reference sequence). The trim removed 3 bases at V and 5 bases at J, leaving 2 bases unmatched. CDR3 size: 15 residues. The CDR3 nucleotides are TGTGCCAGTAGTATCCGGGACAGGGGGCATCAGCCCCAGCATTTT. Amino acids: CASSIRDRGHQPQHF. The variable domain in full, completed from reference TRBV19 and TRBJ1-5, reads DGGITQSPKYLFRKEGQNVTLSCEQNLNHDAMYWYRQDPGQGLRLIYYSQIVNDFQKGDIAEGYSVSREKKESFPLTVTSAQKNPTAFYLCASSIRDRGHQPQHFGDGTRLSIL.

This rearrangement joins TRBV29-1 to TRBJ1-1; D perhaps matches TRBD1 (5 bases). Looked up from germline, CDR1 is SQVTM and CDR2 is ANQGSEA. The CDR3 spans 11 residues. V lost 4 bases, J lost 7 bases, and 10 bases lay in between. The chain's CDR3 is CSVAPGLEAFF. In nucleotides, the CDR3 is TGCAGCGTTGCACCGGGACTTGAAGCTTTCTTT.

V gene TRBV5-1 combines with J gene TRBJ2-5, with 8 nucleotides matching TRBD1. This CDR3 has 17 residues. Germline CDR1 is SGHRS and CDR2 is YFSETQ. Trimming cost V 4 bases and J 0 bases; bases outside gene matches: 11. The CDR3 loop is CASSASPGGLNQETQYF. The CDR3, as DNA: TGCGCCAGCAGCGCCTCTCCAGGGGGCCTCAACCAAGAGACCCAGTACTTC.

The J gene is TRBJ1-2, the V gene TRBV29-1; D gene unclear. Trimming pared 6 bases from V and 4 bases from J, leaving 21 bases between. The CDR3 spans 15 residues. The V gene's germline CDR1 is SQVTM and CDR2 ANQGSEA. This chain's CDR3 is CSVLPSLGGSYGYTF. The CDR3 DNA sequence: TGCAGCGTCCTTCCTTCCCTGGGCGGATCCTATGGCTACACCTTC.

This chain uses TRBV24-1 with TRBJ2-3; D assignment may be TRBD1 or TRBD2 (5 bases each). Germline CDR1 KGHDR, CDR2 SFDVKD. The CDR3 extends over 16 amino acids. V was pared by 4 bases and J by 6 bases, with 19 bases between. CDR3: CATSDFTGPGIDTQYF. DNA for the CDR3: TGTGCCACCAGTGACTTCACGGGGCCTGGAATCGATACGCAGTATTTT.